This T cell receptor beta chain appears in the sequencing data of a study of T cell repertoires in cytomegalovirus infection. Background on the study: Based on public TCR beta signatures, there were indications of CMV infection and of a matching HLA type.

This clonotype was detected only a few times. As yet, its antigen is unknown. TCRdb passed the reads through MiXCR, listing each CDR3 protein once. The table has around 310,000 distinct CDR3 sequences, 25% to 35% seen once. Study-wide results and caveats: Summed frequency of public TCR beta families distinguished CMV carriers with the relevant HLA. Ex vivo, HLA-C-restricted CMV-specific TCR beta clonotypes prevailed over the rest of the response.

Material: cultured PBMCs, obtained from culture after CMV antigen stimulation. The clonotype comes from a human donor in good health (CMV status not recorded). Some clones in this sample may be carry-over from other donors' samples.

CDR3 loop: CASSQVAGATAEQYF. The CDR3 DNA sequence: TGTGCCAGCAGCCAAGTAGCGGGAGCGACCGCCGAGCAGTACTTC. The rearrangement uses TRBV4-2 and TRBJ2-7; 9 bases fit TRBD2. Germline trimming cut 1 base from V and 6 bases from J; bases unmatched to any gene: 7. The germline V gene encodes CDR1 LGHNA and CDR2 YNFKEQ. The CDR3 extends over 15 amino acids.